The next 27 T cell receptor beta chains were all read from a single sample in a study of blood T cell repertoires in COVID-19. Sequenced by immunoSEQ multiplex PCR; TCRdb stores in-frame clones only, minus some. The sample lists over 200,000 clones; about 91% were seen once. Sequenced: peripheral blood. These receptors were collected from a man aged 30 to 39 with acute or convalescent COVID-19.

V and J are TRBV19 and TRBJ1-1; TRBD1 aligns across 7 bases. Unmatched junction bases numbered 4, after V lost 5 bases and J lost 4 bases. From germline, CDR1 is LNHDA and CDR2 SQIVND (reference sequence). The CDR3 is 13 amino acids. Written as DNA, the CDR3 is TGTGCCAGTAGTCCCAGGGGGATCACTGAAGCTTTCTTT. Protein product: CASSPRGITEAFF.

V gene TRBV4-2 combines with J gene TRBJ2-1; 8 nucleotides line up with TRBD2. Germline CDR1 and CDR2: LGHNA and YNFKEQ. V shed 1 base and J 2 bases; nucleotides not matched to a gene: 7. This CDR3 is 17 amino acids long. This chain's CDR3 is CASSQVTGAGAYNEQFF. DNA of the CDR3: TGTGCCAGCAGCCAAGTGACGGGAGCGGGAGCCTACAATGAGCAGTTCTTC.

This clone appeared once. The rearrangement links TRBV6-1 to TRBJ2-7; D might be TRBD2 (5 bases). Germline assignment: CDR1 MNHNS and CDR2 SASEGT. CDR3 length: 18 residues. V was shortened by 4 bases and J by 2 bases, with 24 bases between the two germline ends. The CDR3 is CASSGFGSWSGITYEQYF. The DNA for the CDR3 is TGTGCCAGCAGTGGCTTCGGGTCTTGGAGCGGAATAACCTACGAGCAGTACTTC.

The J gene is TRBJ1-5, the V gene TRBV30; TRBD1 agrees at 10 bases. The CDR3 sequence is 14 residues long. Trimming cost V 4 bases and J 5 bases; bases outside gene matches: 5. Germline V CDR1 and CDR2: GTSNPN, SVGIG (reference sequence). CDR3 DNA: TGTGCCTGGACGACCGGGACAGGGGATCAGCCCCAGCATTTT. Its translation: CAWTTGTGDQPQHF.

This clone occurred once. V is TRBV3-1 (or the pseudogene TRBV3-2) and J is TRBJ2-1; a possible D gene is TRBD1 (5 bases). V lost 3 bases and J 2 bases, leaving 11 bases between the germline ends. The germline gives CDR1 LGHDT, CDR2 YNNKEL (reference sequence). This CDR3 comprises 15 residues. DNA for the CDR3: TGTGCCAGCAGCCAGAGACAGAGAGCCTACAATGAGCAGTTCTTC. Protein: CASSQRQRAYNEQFF.

The chain combines TRBV4-2 with TRBJ2-1; TRBD2 aligns across 8 bases. V trimming: 4 bases; J trimming: 7 bases; junction bases outside the gene matches: 6. The CDR3 runs to 14 residues. Per germline, CDR1 LGHNA and CDR2 YNFKEQ. The CDR3 DNA follows: TGTGCCAGCAGCCTATTAGCGGGGCAGAATGAGCAGTTCTTC. This encodes CASSLLAGQNEQFF.

The chain joins TRBV3-1 (or the pseudogene TRBV3-2) to TRBJ2-6; a possible D gene is TRBD1 (6 bases). Deletions cut 1 base from V and 0 bases from J, with 19 bases between. Germline values: CDR1 LGHDT, CDR2 YNNKEL (reference sequence). CDR3 length equals 20 residues. CDR3 DNA: TGTGCCAGCAGCCAAGTCTATTGGGACACCCTTCCCTCTGGGGCCAACGTCCTGACTTTC. Translated, it gives CASSQVYWDTLPSGANVLTF.

The count of this clone is one. V is TRBV11-2 and J is TRBJ1-3, with TRBD1 matching 8 bases. V trimming: 5 bases; J trimming: 4 bases; junction bases outside the gene matches: 10. This CDR3 is 16 amino acids long. The V gene's germline CDR1 is SGHAT and CDR2 FQNNGV. The CDR3 protein is CASSTRTGRGGNTIYF. CDR3 coding DNA: TGTGCCAGCAGCACTCGGACAGGGAGGGGAGGAAACACCATATATTTT.

The chain recombines TRBV6-5 with TRBJ2-2; a possible D gene is TRBD2 (6 bases). The CDR3 is made up of 15 amino acids. From germline, CDR1 is MNHEY and CDR2 SVGAGI. Trimming cost V 5 bases and J 4 bases, with 14 bases left between them. The CDR3 DNA is TGTGCCAGCAGTCCGGGGGTGCGTCGCACCGGGGAGCTGTTTTTT. It is translated as CASSPGVRRTGELFF.

J is TRBJ2-3 and V is TRBV4-1, with 8 bases lining up with TRBD2. CDR1 MGHRA and CDR2 YSYEKL come from the germline V gene. Trimming removed 10 bases from V and 3 bases from J; junction bases left unmatched: 9. CDR3 length: 14 amino acids. CDR3 region: CATRLAPRTDTQYF. DNA of the CDR3: TGCGCCACCAGACTAGCGCCGAGAACAGATACGCAGTATTTT.

The rearrangement joins TRBV11-2 to TRBJ2-7; 12 bases line up with TRBD1. Germline CDR1 reads SGHAT; CDR2 reads FQNNGV. CDR3 length equals 15 residues. With 5 bases clipped from V and 4 bases from J, the junction kept 6 bases outside the gene matches. The DNA of the CDR3 is TGTGCCAGCAGCCCCGGGACAGGGGGCCCTTACGAGCAGTACTTC. It is translated as CASSPGTGGPYEQYF.

V gene TRBV9 combines with J gene TRBJ2-2; D ambiguous. The CDR3 totals 16 residues. Germline CDR1 is SGDLS and CDR2 is YYNGEE. Trimming cost V 1 base and J 1 base, with 11 bases left between them. This chain's CDR3 is CASSVYRTVNTGELFF. The CDR3 region has the DNA TGTGCCAGCAGCGTATACAGAACAGTGAACACCGGGGAGCTGTTTTTT.

The chain carries TRBV7-9 and TRBJ2-1; D may be TRBD2 (7 bases). This CDR3 region has 14 residues. Per the germline V gene, CDR1 is SEHNR and CDR2 is FQNEAQ (reference sequence). Trimming cost V 1 base and J 12 bases, with 16 bases left between them. As DNA, the CDR3 is TGTGCCAGCAGCTTAGTCGGGGGGCCTACGGGGCAGTTCTTC. Translated: CASSLVGGPTGQFF.

The chain is built from TRBV2 and TRBJ1-1; 7 positions match TRBD1. The CDR3 covers 14 residues. Germline V gives CDR1 SNHLY, CDR2 FYNNEI. Unmatched junction bases numbered 9, after V lost 9 bases and J lost 2 bases. CDR3 loop: CARHRQGVNTEAFF. The CDR3 region has the DNA TGTGCCAGACACAGACAGGGTGTCAACACTGAAGCTTTCTTT.

The V call is TRBV7-3, the J call TRBJ2-5; tentative D call: TRBD2 (6 bases). The germline V and J ends were trimmed by 5 bases and 1 base, with 11 bases remaining between them. From germline, CDR1 is SGHTA and CDR2 FQGTGA. The CDR3 runs to 14 residues. CDR3 coding DNA: TGTGCCAGCAGCCCGACGGGGGTCCAAGAGACCCAGTACTTC. This translates into CASSPTGVQETQYF.

The chain joins TRBV4-1 to TRBJ2-3; TRBD2 matches at 10 bases. Trimming at V came to 4 bases and at J to 4 bases, leaving 11 bases not matched to a gene. Germline V gene lookup returns CDR1 MGHRA and CDR2 YSYEKL. The CDR3 has 17 amino acids. The CDR3: CASSRAPLAGGSDTQYF. CDR3 coding DNA: TGCGCCAGCAGCCGGGCCCCGTTAGCGGGGGGTTCAGATACGCAGTATTTT.

About this clone itself: This clone may be a read error of a much larger clone one base away. This chain links TRBV5-5 with TRBJ2-1; 9 bases match TRBD2. V gave up 2 bases and J gave up 1 base; unmatched junction bases: 1. CDR3 length equals 15 residues. Germline CDR1 and CDR2: SGHKS and YYEKEE (reference sequence). The CDR3 DNA follows: TGTGCCAGCAGCTTAACTAGCGGGTCCTACAATGAGCAGTTCTTC. Its protein product is CASSLTSGSYNEQFF.

V usage is TRBV9 and J usage is TRBJ1-6; 7 bases are shared with TRBD1. CDR3 length: 13 residues. V was clipped by 0 bases and J by 14 bases; unmatched bases: 5. Germline loops: CDR1 SGDLS, CDR2 YYNGEE. The CDR3: CASSVEATGALHF. In DNA, the CDR3 is TGTGCCAGCAGCGTAGAAGCTACAGGGGCCCTCCACTTT. The full variable domain, with the rest looked up from reference TRBV9 and TRBJ1-6, is DSGVTQTPKHLITATGQRVTLRCSPRSGDLSVYWYQQSLDQGLQFLIQYYNGEERAKGNILERFSAQQFPDLHSELNLSSLELGDSALYFCASSVEATGALHFGNGTRLTVT.

This chain connects TRBV18 to TRBJ2-3; TRBD1 might be the D (5 bases). The CDR3 is 14 residues long. Per germline, CDR1 KGHSH and CDR2 LQKENI. The V gene lost 3 bases and the J gene lost 1 base, with 8 bases spanning the gap. CDR3 in DNA: TGTGCCAGCTCACCGGCCAGGGGCACAGATACGCAGTATTTT. This codes for CASSPARGTDTQYF.

The chain recombines TRBV5-1 with TRBJ2-5; 16 bases are shared with TRBD2. Germline CDR1 reads SGHRS; CDR2 reads YFSETQ. The CDR3 runs to 18 residues. With 0 bases clipped from V and 4 bases from J, the junction kept 6 bases outside the gene matches. The CDR3 sequence is CASSLVGTSGGAGETQYF. The CDR3 DNA reads as TGCGCCAGCAGCTTGGTTGGGACTAGCGGGGGGGCAGGAGAGACCCAGTACTTC.

Regarding this clone: The germline gene is not matched at one end of the junction; a read error may be the cause. The V gene is TRBV23-1, the J gene TRBJ2-7; no clear D. TRBV23-1 is identified as an open reading frame with a role that is uncertain. The CDR3 has 9 residues. CDR3 loop: CASSHPVSF. The CDR3 bases are TGCGCCAGCAGTCACCCCGTCTCCTTC.

V gene TRBV6-4 combines with J gene TRBJ2-5; weak D call: TRBD1 (5 bases). The V gene lost 0 bases and the J gene lost 5 bases, with 16 bases spanning the gap. The CDR3 consists of 16 residues. Germline CDR1 and CDR2: MRHNA and SNTAGT. The DNA for the CDR3 is TGTGCCAGCAGTGACTCGAAGGCCAGGGCCAGGGAGACCCAGTACTTC. Translation: CASSDSKARARETQYF.

This clone was recorded a few times. The V call is TRBV5-5, the J call TRBJ1-2; weak D call: TRBD1 (5 bases). The CDR3 length is 14 residues. The germline CDR1 and CDR2 sequences are SGHKS and YYEKEE (reference sequence). The V and J ends lost 4 bases and 8 bases respectively, with 18 bases between them. The CDR3 spells CASSLWAGAGGYTF. CDR3 bases: TGTGCCAGCAGCCTCTGGGCTGGGGCAGGGGGCTACACCTTC.

J is TRBJ1-4 and V is TRBV28, with TRBD1 matching 7 bases. Germline V gene lookup returns CDR1 MDHEN and CDR2 SYDVKM. The CDR3 is 17 residues long. The ends lost 4 bases at V and 0 bases at J; junction bases unmatched: 8. CDR3 protein: CASSSRGRGATNEKLFF. The CDR3 nucleotides are TGTGCCAGCAGTTCGAGGGGGCGGGGAGCAACTAATGAAAAACTGTTTTTT.

The rearrangement uses TRBV5-1 and TRBJ1-1; D unresolved. The CDR3 totals 15 residues. The V end was cut by 4 bases, the J end by 2 bases, with 15 bases between. From germline, CDR1 is SGHRS and CDR2 YFSETQ. CDR3: CASSSAASHNTEAFF. The CDR3 coding sequence is TGCGCCAGCAGCAGCGCGGCCTCCCACAACACTGAAGCTTTCTTT.

The chain combines TRBV5-1 with TRBJ1-2; no clear D gene. Germline lookup yields CDR1 SGHRS and CDR2 YFSETQ. This CDR3 spans 15 amino acids. V dropped 0 bases and J dropped 3 bases, with 12 bases sitting between them. The CDR3 nucleotides are TGCGCCAGCAGCTTGGTCGCCGGCGGTGACTATGGCTACACCTTC. Amino acids: CASSLVAGGDYGYTF.

This chain uses TRBV29-1 with TRBJ2-2; 7 nucleotides line up with TRBD2. The CDR3 runs 14 residues. The trim removed 3 bases at V and 3 bases at J, leaving 4 bases unmatched. CDR1 SQVTM and CDR2 ANQGSEA come from the germline V gene. The CDR3 coding sequence is TGCAGCGTTGACGGTCTAGCGGACACCGGGGAGCTGTTTTTT. The encoded protein is CSVDGLADTGELFF.